This T cell receptor (beta chain) came from a study of T cell changes during pregnancy in multiple sclerosis. Assay: immunoSEQ multiplex PCR; the TCRdb copy retains only in-frame clones and omits some. The data hold around 39,000 clones, with 80% to 95% observed a single time. CDR1 and CDR2 from the germline V gene are PRHDT and FYEKMQ (reference sequence). V was cut by 4 bases and J by 6 bases, with 20 bases left in between. The CDR3 is 16 residues long. J is TRBJ2-3 and V is TRBV13, with D possibly TRBD2 on 7 matching bases. The sequences come from CD4+ T cells from peripheral blood mononuclear cells, collected in the third trimester of pregnancy. This receptor was identified in a female donor in good health, enrolled as a control in a pregnancy study. The CDR3 nucleotides read TGTGCCAGCAGCTGGCTTCGGGGGGCCGTTCTGGATACGCAGTATTTT. This translates into CASSWLRGAVLDTQYF.